Shown below are 21 T cell receptor beta chains from a single sample sequenced in a study of shared clonotypes between healthy human individuals. Using immunoSEQ multiplex PCR, the repertoire was profiled, and TCRdb retains in-frame clones only, with some absent. Counted here are around 1.5 million clones, 95% to 99% occurring once; the ten biggest clones make up around 0.47%. Input material: naive CD4+ T cells sorted from blood. Subset defined: CD45RA+ positively selected. These receptors all come from a young man in good health.

The chain combines TRBV28 with TRBJ2-1; D remains unclear. Trimming pared 10 bases from V and 3 bases from J, leaving 16 bases between. The CDR3 spans 14 residues. Per the germline V gene, CDR1 is MDHEN and CDR2 is SYDVKM. The CDR3 spells CATHTALVYNEQFF. The CDR3 DNA reads TGTGCCACCCACACGGCCCTCGTCTACAATGAGCAGTTCTTC.

J is TRBJ2-7 and V is TRBV2; perhaps D is TRBD1 or TRBD2 (5 bases each). CDR1 is SNHLY, CDR2 FYNNEI, per germline. V shed 10 bases and J shed 2 bases, with 12 bases lying between them. This CDR3 region has 12 residues. The CDR3 loop is CATRDGAYEQYF. In DNA form, the CDR3 reads TGTGCCACCCGGGACGGAGCCTACGAGCAGTACTTC.

This rearrangement joins TRBV28 to TRBJ1-1; possible D gene TRBD1, 5 bases. Trimming pared 5 bases from V and 5 bases from J, leaving 15 bases between. The CDR3 consists of 14 residues. In germline, CDR1 is MDHEN, CDR2 SYDVKM. CDR3 sequence reads: CASSGRVGGTEAFF. Written as DNA, the CDR3 is TGTGCCAGCAGTGGCCGGGTGGGGGGGACTGAAGCTTTCTTT.

This chain joins TRBV2 and TRBJ2-5; perhaps D is TRBD1 or TRBD2 (7 bases each). Trimming took off 8 bases at V and 2 bases at J, with 15 bases between the two ends. This CDR3 is 14 amino acids long. The germline V gene encodes CDR1 SNHLY and CDR2 FYNNEI. The CDR3 nucleotides are TGTGCCAGCGCAGCGGGACAGAAGCAAGAGACCCAGTACTTC. It specifies CASAAGQKQETQYF.

This clone was seen only once. This chain uses TRBV7-2 with TRBJ2-7, with no clear D. Germline V gives CDR1 SGHTA, CDR2 FQGNSA. V gave up 2 bases and J gave up 3 bases, with 14 bases separating them. This CDR3 has 15 residues. The CDR3 spells CASSLLLINGYEQYF. The CDR3 DNA is TGTGCCAGCAGCTTATTACTTATAAACGGCTACGAGCAGTACTTC.

Regarding this clone: Other DNA sequences from this sample encode an identical CDR3 as well. The rearrangement joins TRBV5-1 to TRBJ2-7, with 9 positions matching TRBD1. The CDR3 loop spans 15 amino acids. Germline lookup yields CDR1 SGHRS and CDR2 YFSETQ. Unmatched junction bases numbered 6, after V lost 4 bases and J lost 1 base. The CDR3 DNA follows: TGCGCCAGCAGCGGGGGACAGGGAGGTTCCTACGAGCAGTACTTC. Amino acid sequence: CASSGGQGGSYEQYF.

The J gene is TRBJ2-6, the V gene TRBV18; D is perhaps TRBD1 (5 bases). Germline CDR1 and CDR2: KGHSH and LQKENI. V lost 3 bases to trimming and J lost 0 bases, with 6 bases between them. The CDR3 has 15 residues. CDR3 sequence: CASSPTGSGANVLTF. The CDR3 region has the DNA TGTGCCAGCTCACCCACAGGCTCTGGGGCCAACGTCCTGACTTTC.

The chain uses TRBV23-1 and TRBJ2-1; 7 bases are a match to TRBD1. TRBV23-1 is sorted into the ORF group, with uncertain function. J gave up 4 bases and V 2 bases, and 8 bases lay outside the gene matches. The CDR3 has 16 amino acids. This CDR3 is CASSQAGGPLYNEQFF. CDR3 in DNA: TGCGCCAGCAGTCAAGCAGGGGGTCCGTTGTACAATGAGCAGTTCTTC.

The chain is built from TRBV20-1 and TRBJ2-1; D is perhaps TRBD1 (5 bases). The CDR3 is made up of 11 amino acids. The ends were cut back, 7 bases at V and 6 bases at J, with 10 bases in the middle. Per germline, CDR1 DFQATT and CDR2 SNEGSKA (reference sequence). The CDR3 loop reads CSGTRGNEQFF. In DNA, the CDR3 is TGCAGTGGAACAAGGGGCAATGAGCAGTTCTTC.

V gene TRBV2 combines with J gene TRBJ2-5, with 9 bases matching TRBD1. The CDR3 contains 14 residues. V gave up 4 bases and J gave up 5 bases; unmatched junction bases: 5. CDR1 is SNHLY and CDR2 is FYNNEI in the germline V gene. The CDR3 coding sequence is TGTGCCAGCAGTGCGTGGACAGGGGTTGAGACCCAGTACTTC. This sequence encodes CASSAWTGVETQYF.

The rearrangement links TRBV6-1 to TRBJ1-1; D is unclear. Germline V gene sequence: CDR1 MNHNS, CDR2 SASEGT. CDR3 length: 14 amino acids. V lost 10 bases to trimming and J lost 0 bases, with 15 bases between them. The CDR3 DNA sequence: TGTGCCACCATATTCGCGCAGATGAACACTGAAGCTTTCTTT. Amino acid sequence: CATIFAQMNTEAFF.

CDR3 amino acids: CSAEARYF. CDR3 DNA sequence: TGCAGTGCTGAGGCAAGGTACTTC. V is TRBV20-1 and J is TRBJ2-4; no reliable D call. Germline loops: CDR1 DFQATT, CDR2 SNEGSKA (reference sequence). Trimming removed 5 bases from V and 15 bases from J, with 8 bases in between. CDR3 length equals 8 residues.

V gene TRBV15 combines with J gene TRBJ2-1; D not resolved. The CDR3 has 15 amino acids. V lost 6 bases and J lost 0, with 12 bases in between. Germline CDR1 reads LNHNV; CDR2 reads YYDKDF (reference sequence). The CDR3 is CATRSALSSYNEQFF. The CDR3 DNA reads as TGTGCCACCAGGTCGGCGTTATCCTCCTACAATGAGCAGTTCTTC.

The V and J genes are TRBV5-1 and TRBJ2-3, with 12 bases fitting TRBD2. V was clipped by 5 bases and J by 2 bases; unmatched bases: 6. Germline CDR1 SGHRS, CDR2 YFSETQ. The CDR3 loop spans 16 amino acids. CDR3 region: CASSPLAGGITDTQYF. The CDR3 nucleotides are TGCGCCAGCAGTCCCCTAGCGGGAGGGATCACAGATACGCAGTATTTT.

This chain connects TRBV29-1 to TRBJ2-5, with a tentative D call TRBD2 (5 bases). CDR1 SQVTM and CDR2 ANQGSEA come from the germline V gene. Between the trimmed V and J ends, which lost 6 bases and 1 base, there was a span of 15 bases. The CDR3 is made up of 14 amino acids. This chain's CDR3 is CSVSAATTQETQYF. In DNA, the CDR3 is TGCAGCGTCTCAGCGGCTACAACCCAAGAGACCCAGTACTTC. Using reference TRBV29-1 and TRBJ2-5 for the parts outside the CDR3, the full variable domain is SAVISQKPSRDICQRGTSLTIQCQVDSQVTMMFWYRQQPGQSLTLIATANQGSEATYESGFVIDKFPISRPNLTFSTLTVSNMSPEDSSIYLCSVSAATTQETQYFGPGTRLLVL.

The rearrangement uses TRBV7-2 and TRBJ2-7; the D is unclear. Germline V gives CDR1 SGHTA, CDR2 FQGNSA. The CDR3 loop spans 15 amino acids. Trimming cost V 1 base and J 6 bases, with 16 bases left between them. The CDR3 DNA reads as TGTGCCAGCAGCTTAGACGCGCGGATCTCCGCCGAGCAGTACTTC. Residues: CASSLDARISAEQYF.

The chain combines TRBV2 with TRBJ2-1; possibly TRBD1 or TRBD2 for D (6 bases each). The CDR3 contains 13 residues. The ends were cut back, 7 bases at V and 6 bases at J, with 13 bases in the middle. The germline CDR1 and CDR2 sequences are SNHLY and FYNNEI. The CDR3 sequence is CASNGRGRNEQFF. The CDR3 region has the DNA TGTGCCAGCAATGGCCGGGGGCGCAATGAGCAGTTCTTC. Supplemented by reference TRBV2 and TRBJ2-1, the full variable domain reads EPEVTQTPSHQVTQMGQEVILRCVPISNHLYFYWYRQILGQKVEFLVSFYNNEISEKSEIFDDQFSVERPDGSNFTLKIRSTKLEDSAMYFCASNGRGRNEQFFGPGTRLTVL.

The V call is TRBV27, the J call TRBJ2-7, with TRBD2 identical over 8 bases. V shed 6 bases, J shed 2 bases, and the junction held 12 bases outside the gene matches. This CDR3 contains 16 residues. Germline-derived CDR1 and CDR2 are MNHEY and SMNVEV (reference sequence). CDR3 residues: CASSEMRGLGAYEQYF. Here the CDR3 DNA reads TGTGCCAGCAGCGAGATGAGGGGACTAGGGGCCTACGAGCAGTACTTC.

This chain connects TRBV29-1 to TRBJ2-1; D ambiguous. Germline values: CDR1 SQVTM, CDR2 ANQGSEA. This CDR3 contains 13 residues. V was shortened by 4 bases and J by 5 bases, with 12 bases between the two germline ends. DNA of the CDR3: TGCAGCGTTGGGGCCTTAGTGGACAATGAGCAGTTCTTC. It specifies CSVGALVDNEQFF.

The rearrangement uses TRBV27 and TRBJ2-2; tentative D call: TRBD1 (7 bases). The CDR3 runs 15 residues. CDR1 MNHEY and CDR2 SMNVEV come from the germline V gene (reference sequence). The V end lost 3 bases, the J end lost 5 bases, and 13 bases lay between the germline ends. For the CDR3, the DNA is TGTGCCAGCAGTTTGAGACAGGGAGGTACCGGGGAGCTGTTTTTT. It yields the protein CASSLRQGGTGELFF.

This chain joins TRBV30 and TRBJ1-2; tentative D call: TRBD1 (6 bases). Trimming removed 0 bases from V and 12 bases from J, with 11 bases in between. This CDR3 contains 11 residues. Germline V gene sequence: CDR1 GTSNPN, CDR2 SVGIG (reference sequence). The CDR3 DNA reads as TGTGCCTGGAGTGTAGGGGGGGTGGACACCTTC. This translates into CAWSVGGVDTF.